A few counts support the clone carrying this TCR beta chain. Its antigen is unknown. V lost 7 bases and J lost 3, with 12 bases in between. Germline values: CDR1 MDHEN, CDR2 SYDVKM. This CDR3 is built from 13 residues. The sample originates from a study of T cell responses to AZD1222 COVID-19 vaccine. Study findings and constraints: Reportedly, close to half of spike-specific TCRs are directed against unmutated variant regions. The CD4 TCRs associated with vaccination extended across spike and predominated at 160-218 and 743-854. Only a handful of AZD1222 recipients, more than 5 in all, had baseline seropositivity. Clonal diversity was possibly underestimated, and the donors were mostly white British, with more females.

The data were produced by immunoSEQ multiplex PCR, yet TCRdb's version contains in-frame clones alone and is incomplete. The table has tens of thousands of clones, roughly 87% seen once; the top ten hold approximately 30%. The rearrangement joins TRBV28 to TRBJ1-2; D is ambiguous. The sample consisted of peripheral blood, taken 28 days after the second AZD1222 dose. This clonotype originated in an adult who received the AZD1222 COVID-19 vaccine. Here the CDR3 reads CASTPGVDYGYTF. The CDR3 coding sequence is TGTGCCAGCACCCCCGGAGTAGACTATGGCTACACCTTC.